This TCR beta chain was found in a study of cytomegalovirus exposure and HLA in healthy donors. Across the study: Among the approximately 420 donors who were genotyped, 70% to 90% fell in the genetic ancestry cluster that is associated with self-reported Caucasian donors. Study-wide results and limits: In an earlier analysis, productive rearrangement rates for most beta V segments clustered near 87% or 30%.

This clone was observed once. The antigen remains undetermined. At the time of sampling, donors were nominally healthy, though unrecorded immune exposures were likely. CDR1 SGDLS and CDR2 YYNGEE come from the germline V gene. The CDR3 covers 14 residues. V lost 0 bases and J lost 2, with 9 bases in between. PCR used 60 Vbeta primers and 13 Jbeta primers. Only in-frame clones appear in the TCRdb table, and some are missing; sequencing was by immunoSEQ multiplex PCR. The profile shows over 150,000 clones, roughly 80% of them singletons. This TCR came from a human donor in good health. The chain links TRBV9 to TRBJ2-7; D possibly corresponds to TRBD1 (6 bases). The sequenced sample was PBMCs. CDR3 in DNA: TGTGCCAGCAGCGTAGGACAGGCAACCTACGAGCAGTACTTC. Translated: CASSVGQATYEQYF.